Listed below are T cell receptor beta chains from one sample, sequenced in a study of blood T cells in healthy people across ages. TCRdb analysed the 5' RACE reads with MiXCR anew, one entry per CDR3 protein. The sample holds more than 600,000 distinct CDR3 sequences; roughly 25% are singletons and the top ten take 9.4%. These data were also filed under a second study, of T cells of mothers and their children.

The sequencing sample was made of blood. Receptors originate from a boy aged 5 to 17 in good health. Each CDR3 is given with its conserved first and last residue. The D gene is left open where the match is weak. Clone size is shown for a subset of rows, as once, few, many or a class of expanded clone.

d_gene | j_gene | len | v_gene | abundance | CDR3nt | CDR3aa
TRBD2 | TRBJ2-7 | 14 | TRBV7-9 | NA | TGTGCCAGCAGCGAGGGACTAGCGGCGGGGGAGCAGTACTTC | CASSEGLAAGEQYF
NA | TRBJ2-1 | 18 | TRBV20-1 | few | TGCAGTGCTTCGATGGTAACGGGAGTAAGTTTCTCCTACAATGAGCAGTTCTTC | CSASMVTGVSFSYNEQFF
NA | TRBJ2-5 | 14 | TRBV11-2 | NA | TGTGCCAGCAGCCTCCAATTTTCGACTAGTTCACAGTACTTC | CASSLQFSTSSQYF
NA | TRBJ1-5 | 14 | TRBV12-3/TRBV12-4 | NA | TGTGCCAGCAGTTTAAACGGGGGCGTTATCCCCCAGCATTTT | CASSLNGGVIPQHF
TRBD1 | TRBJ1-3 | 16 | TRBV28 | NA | TGTGCCAGCAGGCCCGGGACAGGGGGCTCTGGAAACACCATATATTTT | CASRPGTGGSGNTIYF
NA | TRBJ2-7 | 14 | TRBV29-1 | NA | TGCAGTTTTCTCGGGGGCGGGAGCTCCTACGAGCAGTACTTC | CSFLGGGSSYEQYF
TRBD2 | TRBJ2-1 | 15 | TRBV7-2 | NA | TGTGCCAGCTCTGAGGGACTAGCGGGGTCCAACGGGCAGTTCTTC | CASSEGLAGSNGQFF
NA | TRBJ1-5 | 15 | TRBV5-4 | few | TGTGCCAGCAGCTTTCTGCGGGGGTCCACAGATACGCAGCATTTT | CASSFLRGSTDTQHF
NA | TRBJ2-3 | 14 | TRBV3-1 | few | TGTGCCAGCAGCCAAGCACTCGGAGGAGATACGCAGTATTTT | CASSQALGGDTQYF
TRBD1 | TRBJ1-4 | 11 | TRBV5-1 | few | TGCGCCAGCGCCCCGGGACAGGGATTGTTTTTT | CASAPGQGLFF
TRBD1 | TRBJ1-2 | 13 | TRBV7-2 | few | TGTGCCAGCAGCTCGGACAGGCCTGGGGGCTACACCTTC | CASSSDRPGGYTF
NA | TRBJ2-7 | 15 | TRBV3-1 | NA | TGTGCCAGCAGCCACCTAACAGAAAAATCCTACGAGCAGTACTTC | CASSHLTEKSYEQYF
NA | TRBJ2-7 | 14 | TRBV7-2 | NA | TGTGCCAGCAGCTTAGTGCAGAGCCCACACGAGCAGTACTTC | CASSLVQSPHEQYF
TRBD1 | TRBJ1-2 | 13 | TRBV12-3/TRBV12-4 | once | TGTGCCAGCACCAGACAGGGATTGGGTGGCTGCACCTTC | CASTRQGLGGCTF
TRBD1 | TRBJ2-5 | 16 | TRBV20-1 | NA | TGCAGTGCGGGCTCGACATCAGGGGGCTCAAAAGAGACCCAGTACTTC | CSAGSTSGGSKETQYF
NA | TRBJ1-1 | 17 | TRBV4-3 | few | TGCGCCAGCAGCCAAGACCCTCGACAGCCTCTGAACACTGAAGCTTTCTTT | CASSQDPRQPLNTEAFF
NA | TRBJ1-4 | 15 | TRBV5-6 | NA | TGTGCCAGCAGCTGGGCGACAGGAGGGGTTGAAAAACTGTTTTTT | CASSWATGGVEKLFF
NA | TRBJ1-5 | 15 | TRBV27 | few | TGTGCCAGCAGTTTTCGGGGGTTGGTCAATCAGCCCCAGCATTTT | CASSFRGLVNQPQHF
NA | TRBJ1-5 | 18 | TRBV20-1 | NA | TGCAGTGCTAGAGTACAAGGACCCTCCCTTGGGGGCAATCAGTCCCAGCATTTT | CSARVQGPSLGGNQSQHF
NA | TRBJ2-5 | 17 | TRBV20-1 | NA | TGCAATGCTAGAGATCTAGCTAGTGGGACAAGATTGGAGACCCAGTACTTC | CNARDLASGTRLETQYF
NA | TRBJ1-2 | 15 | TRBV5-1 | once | TGCGCCAGCAGTACGATCAATGGGGCTGAATATGGCTACACCTTC | CASSTINGAEYGYTF
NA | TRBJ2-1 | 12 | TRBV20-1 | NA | TGCAGTGCTAGCGGTTCGCGGAATGAGCAGTTCTTC | CSASGSRNEQFF
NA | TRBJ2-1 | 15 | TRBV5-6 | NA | TGTGCCAGCATCTATACCGGCGGTGCTAACAATGAGCAGTTCTTC | CASIYTGGANNEQFF
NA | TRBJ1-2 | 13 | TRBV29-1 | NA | TGCAGCGTTGAAGTCCGGGATGCCGATGGCTACACCTTC | CSVEVRDADGYTF
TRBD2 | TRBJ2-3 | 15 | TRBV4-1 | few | TGCGCCAGCAGCCAAGTCGCGGGAGGGTCAGATACGCAGTATTTT | CASSQVAGGSDTQYF
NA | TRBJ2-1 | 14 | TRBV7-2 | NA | TGTGCCAGCAGCTCGTCGGGCGCCGGCGATGAGCAGTTCTTC | CASSSSGAGDEQFF
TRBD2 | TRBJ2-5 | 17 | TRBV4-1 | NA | TGCGCCAGCAGCCAAAACCCGCCGGGACTAGCTCGGGAGACCCAGTACTTC | CASSQNPPGLARETQYF
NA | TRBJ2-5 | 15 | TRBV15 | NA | TGTGCCACCAGCAGAGATCATCAGGGAACGGAGACCCAGTACTTC | CATSRDHQGTETQYF
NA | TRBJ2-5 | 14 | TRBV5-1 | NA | TGCGCCAGCAGCCTACAGAGGAACCAAGAGACCCAGTACTTC | CASSLQRNQETQYF
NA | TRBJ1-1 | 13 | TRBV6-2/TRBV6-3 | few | TGTGCCAGCACCCTGACGGGGCCCACTGAAGCTTTCTTT | CASTLTGPTEAFF
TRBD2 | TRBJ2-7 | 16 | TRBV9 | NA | TGTGCCAGCAGCCCACACTCTCTGAGCGGGGAGGGCGAGCAGTACTTC | CASSPHSLSGEGEQYF
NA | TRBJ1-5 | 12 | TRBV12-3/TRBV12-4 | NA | TGTGCCAGCAGTTTATTTGATCAGCCCCAGCATTTT | CASSLFDQPQHF
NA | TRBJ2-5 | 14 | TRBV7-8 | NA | TGTGCCAGTACGGGGGCCGTGTACCAAGAGACCCAGTACTTC | CASTGAVYQETQYF
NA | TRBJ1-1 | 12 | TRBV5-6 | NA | TGTGCCAGCAGCCGACTCGACAGCGAAGCTTTCTTT | CASSRLDSEAFF
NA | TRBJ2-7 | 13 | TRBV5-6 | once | TGTGCCAGCAGCTTTGTACAGTCCTACGAGCAGTACTTC | CASSFVQSYEQYF
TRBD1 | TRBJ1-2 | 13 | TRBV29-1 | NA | TGCAGCGTGGATCCGGGACAGGGCGATGGCTACACCTTC | CSVDPGQGDGYTF
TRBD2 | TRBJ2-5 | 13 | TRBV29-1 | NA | TGCAGCGTTGAAACAGCGGGAGTAGAGACCCAGTACTTC | CSVETAGVETQYF
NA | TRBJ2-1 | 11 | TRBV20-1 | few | TGCAGTGCTAGGTTGCTCTATGAGCAGTTCTTC | CSARLLYEQFF
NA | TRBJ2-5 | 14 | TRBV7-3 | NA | TGTGCCAGCAGCTTAACGGCCACTTCGGAGACCCAGTACTTC | CASSLTATSETQYF
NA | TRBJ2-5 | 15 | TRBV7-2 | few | TGTGCCAGCAGCTTATACGGGCTAGCGATAGAGACCCAGTACTTC | CASSLYGLAIETQYF
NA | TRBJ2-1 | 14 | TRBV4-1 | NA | TGCGCCAGCAGCCAAGGCGGGCACTACAATGAGCAGTTCTTC | CASSQGGHYNEQFF
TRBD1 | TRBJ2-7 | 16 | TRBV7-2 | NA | TGTGCCAGCAGCTTAGAGGGGAACAGGGGGGCCTACGGGCAGTACTTC | CASSLEGNRGAYGQYF
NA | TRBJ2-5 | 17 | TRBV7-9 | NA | TGTGCCAGCAGCTCTTCAAATCGAACAGTAGGCCAAGAGACCCATTACTTC | CASSSSNRTVGQETHYF
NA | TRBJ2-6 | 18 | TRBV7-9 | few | TGTGCCAGCAGCTTCGCGACGGACTATAGTCCTGGGGCCAACGTCCTGACTTTC | CASSFATDYSPGANVLTF